The 7 T cell receptor beta chains listed next were all sequenced from one sample in a study of technical replicates of blood from four donors. Libraries were prepared by immunoSEQ multiplex PCR; TCRdb keeps only in-frame clonotypes and omits some of them. The data hold 75,000 or so clones, with 95% observed a single time. Sequencing was carried out using T cells isolated from PBMCs. All receptors derive from a human donor in good health.

This sequence joins TRBV7-8 and TRBJ2-1; D is perhaps TRBD1 (5 bases). The CDR3 consists of 16 residues. V lost 0 bases, J lost 10 bases, and 19 bases lay in between. The germline CDR1 and CDR2 sequences are SGHVS and FQNEAQ. DNA for the CDR3: TGTGCCAGCAGCTTAGCCCATAGAGGCAGGGTAGGGGAGCAGTTCTTC. It codes for CASSLAHRGRVGEQFF.

CDR3 nucleotide sequence: TGTGCCAGCAGCTCCGCGACAGGGATCCAAGAGACCCAGTACTTC. Translating it yields CASSSATGIQETQYF. The gene calls are TRBV11-2 and TRBJ2-5; 7 nucleotides align to TRBD1. The V segment lost 4 bases and the J segment 1 base; nucleotides outside the gene matches: 6. The CDR3 loop spans 15 amino acids. The germline CDR1 and CDR2 sequences are SGHAT and FQNNGV.

The chain links TRBV5-1 to TRBJ2-2; 8 bases agree with TRBD2. With 4 bases clipped from V and 3 bases from J, the junction kept 14 bases outside the gene matches. Germline V gene data show CDR1 as SGHRS and CDR2 as YFSETQ. This CDR3 is 18 amino acids long. The CDR3 loop reads CASSPRPSGFTDTGELFF. The CDR3 DNA reads as TGCGCCAGCAGCCCGAGACCTAGCGGGTTTACGGACACCGGGGAGCTGTTTTTT.

V and J are TRBV4-1 and TRBJ2-7, with 15 bases matching TRBD2. CDR1 and CDR2 from the germline V gene are MGHRA and YSYEKL. Trimming took 3 bases from V and 5 from J; bases not matched to a gene: 11. CDR3 length equals 18 residues. The CDR3 protein is CASSHTPGLAGGRDEQYF. CDR3 nucleotide sequence: TGCGCCAGCAGCCACACCCCGGGACTAGCGGGAGGTCGAGACGAGCAGTACTTC.

V is TRBV18 and J is TRBJ2-7, with 9 nucleotides matching TRBD2. V lost 2 bases and J lost 5; bases outside the gene matches: 7. The germline V gene encodes CDR1 KGHSH and CDR2 LQKENI. The CDR3 loop spans 15 amino acids. CDR3 in amino acids: CASSPVAGGPNEQYF. Written as DNA, the CDR3 is TGTGCCAGCTCACCAGTCGCGGGAGGGCCTAACGAGCAGTACTTC.

V gene TRBV5-1 combines with J gene TRBJ2-1; 11 bases agree with TRBD2. Germline V lookup: CDR1 SGHRS, CDR2 YFSETQ. With V trimmed by 2 bases and J by 8 bases, 12 bases remained unmatched. CDR3 length: 17 residues. CDR3 residues: CASSLPRASGRRYEQFF. The DNA for the CDR3 is TGCGCCAGCAGCTTACCCCGCGCTAGCGGGAGGAGATATGAGCAGTTCTTC.

The chain carries TRBV29-1 and TRBJ1-1; 8 positions match TRBD1. Germline V gene data show CDR1 as SQVTM and CDR2 as ANQGSEA. V shed 3 bases and J 1 base; nucleotides not matched to a gene: 1. The CDR3 contains 13 residues. The CDR3 bases are TGCAGCGTTGAGGGACAGGCGAACACTGAAGCTTTCTTT. This translates into CSVEGQANTEAFF. Full variable domain (missing parts from reference TRBV29-1 and TRBJ1-1): SAVISQKPSRDICQRGTSLTIQCQVDSQVTMMFWYRQQPGQSLTLIATANQGSEATYESGFVIDKFPISRPNLTFSTLTVSNMSPEDSSIYLCSVEGQANTEAFFGQGTRLTVV.